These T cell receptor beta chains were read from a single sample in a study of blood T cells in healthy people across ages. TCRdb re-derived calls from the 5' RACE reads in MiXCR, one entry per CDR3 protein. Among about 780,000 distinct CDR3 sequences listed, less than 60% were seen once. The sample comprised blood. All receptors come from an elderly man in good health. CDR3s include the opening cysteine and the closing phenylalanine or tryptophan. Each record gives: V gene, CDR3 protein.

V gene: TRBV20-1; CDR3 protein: CSARVAGVATGELFF
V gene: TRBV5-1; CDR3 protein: CASSLAPGRSESSYNEQFF
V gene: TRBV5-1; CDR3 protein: CASSFMTGSTDTQYF
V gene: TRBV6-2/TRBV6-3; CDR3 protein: CASRTHRQDLSSEKLFF
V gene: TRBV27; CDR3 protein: CASRQGGASNQPQHF
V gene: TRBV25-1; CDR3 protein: CASSTGQGRYGYTF
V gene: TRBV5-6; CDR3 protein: CASSLLQGTAYNERFF
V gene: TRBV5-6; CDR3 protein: CASSQGRTEGYTEAFF
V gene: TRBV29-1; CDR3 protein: CSVGGGTYNEQFF
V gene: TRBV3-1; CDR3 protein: CASSQSMRGPTDTQYF
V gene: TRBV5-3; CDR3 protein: CARRCANTGELFF
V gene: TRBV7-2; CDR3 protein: CASSLEQGAYYTQYF
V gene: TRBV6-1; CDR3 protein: CASSEGLAEEYTQYF
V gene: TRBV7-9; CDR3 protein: CASSGQNEQYF
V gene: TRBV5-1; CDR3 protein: CASRTSGMDTQYF
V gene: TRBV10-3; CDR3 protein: CAISEKGQGGYGYTF
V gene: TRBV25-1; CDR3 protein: CASSLPGLAVQEQFF
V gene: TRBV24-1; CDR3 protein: CATSARDSTYNEQFF
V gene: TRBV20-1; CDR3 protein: CSARDRIGKTQYF
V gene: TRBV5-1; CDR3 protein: CASSFRTGGIFTGELFF
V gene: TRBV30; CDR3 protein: CAWSVRADEQFF
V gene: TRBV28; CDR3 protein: CASSLPGQGPYEQYF
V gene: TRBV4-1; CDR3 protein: CASSHHTGQGARNEQFF
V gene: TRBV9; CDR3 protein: CASSEGLAENIQYF
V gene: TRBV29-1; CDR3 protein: CSVEDGTEQFF
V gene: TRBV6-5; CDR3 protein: CASSYQISYEQYF
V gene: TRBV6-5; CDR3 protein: CASSLGGEGDTQYF
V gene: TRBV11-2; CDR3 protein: CASRPDRTNNEQFF
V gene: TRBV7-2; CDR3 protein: CASTRDNNEQYF
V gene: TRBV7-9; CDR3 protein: CASSPNEVYGYTF